The clone carrying this T cell receptor (beta chain) was seen a few times. Its specificity is not known. CDR1 and CDR2 (germline): SGHVS, FNYEAQ. This CDR3 comprises 16 residues. The J segment lost 5 bases and the V segment lost 0 bases, leaving 4 bases of the junction unmatched. Investigators reverse transcribed all isolated RNA, so they sequenced expressed TCRB transcripts. Naive, central memory and regulatory T cell samples produced a mean of roughly 3.8 million reads. TCRdb's table, derived via immunoSEQ multiplex PCR, lists solely in-frame clones and lacks some. The table has roughly 100,000 clones, 28% seen once; the top ten hold more than 0.45%. The data were taken from a study of beta chain features in type 1 diabetes. General study findings and limits: In all four CD4+ subsets, TCRB CDR3 length was significantly, moderately reduced in type 1 diabetes.

Sequencing used central memory CD4+ T cells from blood. This chain joins TRBV7-6 and TRBJ2-1; 10 nucleotides agree with TRBD1. The clonotype originates from a woman aged 18 to 35 with type 1 diabetes. This CDR3 is CASSLAWDRGNNEQFF. Here the CDR3 DNA reads TGTGCCAGCAGCTTAGCATGGGACAGGGGAAACAATGAGCAGTTCTTC.